This TCR beta chain was sequenced for a study of TIL therapy for anti-PD-1-resistant metastatic lung cancer. Study context: Tumor harvest preceded PD-1/PD-L1 blockade, followed by nivolumab treatment.

V lost 2 bases, J lost 6 bases, and 13 bases lay in between. The CDR3 has 13 residues. Germline loops: CDR1 GTSNPN, CDR2 SVGIG (reference sequence). Indicated time point: pre-treatment sample, taken before nivolumab and TIL therapy. This was the immunoSEQ v3 assay. The table came from immunoSEQ multiplex PCR; TCRdb's copy has only in-frame clones and leaves some out. Here the sample spans roughly 58,000 clones, approximately 80% being singletons. The sequence derives from a person between 25 and 79 years old with non-small cell lung cancer. This chain joins TRBV30 and TRBJ1-1, with D possibly matching TRBD1 (5 bases). The sample was blood, taken at baseline. Written as DNA, the CDR3 is TGTGCCTGGAGTTCTTCAGGGTGGGCTGAAGCTTTCTTT. Translating it yields CAWSSSGWAEAFF. Variable domain in full (rest from reference TRBV30 and TRBJ1-1): SQTIHQWPATLVQPVGSPLSLECTVEGTSNPNLYWYRQAAGRGLQLLFYSVGIGQISSEVPQNLSASRPQDRQFILSSKKLLLSDSGFYLCAWSSSGWAEAFFGQGTRLTVV.